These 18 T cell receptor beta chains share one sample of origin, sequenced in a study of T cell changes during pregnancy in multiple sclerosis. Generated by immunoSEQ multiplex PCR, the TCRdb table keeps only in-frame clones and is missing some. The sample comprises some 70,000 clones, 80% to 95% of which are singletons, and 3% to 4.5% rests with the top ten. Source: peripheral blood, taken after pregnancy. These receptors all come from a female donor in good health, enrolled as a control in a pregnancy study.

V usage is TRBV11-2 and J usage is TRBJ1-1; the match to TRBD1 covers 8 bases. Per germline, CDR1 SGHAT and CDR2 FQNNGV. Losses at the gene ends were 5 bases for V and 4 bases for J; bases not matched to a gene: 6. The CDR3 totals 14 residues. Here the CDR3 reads CASSRTGRRTEAFF. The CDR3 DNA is TGTGCCAGCAGCCGGACAGGGAGGCGCACTGAAGCTTTCTTT.

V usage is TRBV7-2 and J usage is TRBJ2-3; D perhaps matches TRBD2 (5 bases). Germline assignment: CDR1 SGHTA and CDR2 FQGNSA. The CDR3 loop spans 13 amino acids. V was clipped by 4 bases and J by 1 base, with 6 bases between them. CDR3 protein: CASSSRGTDTQYF. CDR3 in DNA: TGTGCCAGCAGCTCGAGGGGCACAGATACGCAGTATTTT. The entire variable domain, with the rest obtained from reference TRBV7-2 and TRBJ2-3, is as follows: GAGVSQSPSNKVTEKGKDVELRCDPISGHTALYWYRQSLGQGLEFLIYFQGNSAPDKSGLPSDRFSAERTGGSVSTLTIQRTQQEDSAVYLCASSSRGTDTQYFGPGTRLTVL.

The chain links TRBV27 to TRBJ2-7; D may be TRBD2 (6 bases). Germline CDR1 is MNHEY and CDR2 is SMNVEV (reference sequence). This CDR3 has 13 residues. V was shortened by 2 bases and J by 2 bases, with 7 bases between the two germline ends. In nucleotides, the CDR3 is TGTGCCAGCAGTTTAGGGGGGACCTACGAGCAGTACTTC. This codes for CASSLGGTYEQYF.

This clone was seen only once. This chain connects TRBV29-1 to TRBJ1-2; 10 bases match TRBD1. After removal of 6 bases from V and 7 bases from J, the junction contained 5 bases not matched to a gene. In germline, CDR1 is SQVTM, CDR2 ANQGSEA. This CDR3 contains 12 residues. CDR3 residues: CSVGQGYFGYTF. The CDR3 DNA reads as TGCAGCGTGGGACAGGGGTACTTTGGCTACACCTTC.

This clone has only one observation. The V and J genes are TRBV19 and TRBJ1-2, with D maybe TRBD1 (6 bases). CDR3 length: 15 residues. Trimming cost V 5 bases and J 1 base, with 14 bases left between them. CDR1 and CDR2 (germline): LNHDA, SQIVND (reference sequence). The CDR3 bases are TGTGCCAGTAGTTCCTCGGGACAATATAACTATGGCTACACCTTC. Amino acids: CASSSSGQYNYGYTF.

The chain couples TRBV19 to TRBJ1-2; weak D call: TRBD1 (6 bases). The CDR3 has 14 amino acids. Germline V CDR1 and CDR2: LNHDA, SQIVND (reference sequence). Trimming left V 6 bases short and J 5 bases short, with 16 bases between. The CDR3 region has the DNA TGTGCCAGTAGAAGTAGGGGACAATCTTATGGCTACACCTTC. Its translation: CASRSRGQSYGYTF.

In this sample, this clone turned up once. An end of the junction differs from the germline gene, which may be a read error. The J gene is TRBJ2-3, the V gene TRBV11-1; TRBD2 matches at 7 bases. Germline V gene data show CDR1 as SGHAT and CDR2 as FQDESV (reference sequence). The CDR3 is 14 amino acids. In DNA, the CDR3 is TGTGCCAGCACCTTAGCGGGCCTCACAGATACGCAGTATTTT. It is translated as CASTLAGLTDTQYF.

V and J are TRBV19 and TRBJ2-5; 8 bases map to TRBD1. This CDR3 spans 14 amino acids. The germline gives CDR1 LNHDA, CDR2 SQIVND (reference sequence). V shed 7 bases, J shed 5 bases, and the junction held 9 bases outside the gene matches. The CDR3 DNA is TGTGCCAGTACCTCGACAGGGGTGGGGGAGACCCAGTACTTC. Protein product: CASTSTGVGETQYF.

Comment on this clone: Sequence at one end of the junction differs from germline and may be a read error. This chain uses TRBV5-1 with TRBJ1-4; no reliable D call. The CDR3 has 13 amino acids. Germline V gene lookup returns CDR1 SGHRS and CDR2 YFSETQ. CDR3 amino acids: CASSLNSKQTERF. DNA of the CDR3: TGCGCCAGCAGCTTGAACTCCAAGCAAACCGAACGATTT.

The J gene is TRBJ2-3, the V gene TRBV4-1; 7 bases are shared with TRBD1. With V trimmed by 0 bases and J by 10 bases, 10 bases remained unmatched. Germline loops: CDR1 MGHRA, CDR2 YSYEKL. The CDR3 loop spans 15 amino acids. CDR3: CASSQEGGQRTPQYF. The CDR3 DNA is TGCGCCAGCAGCCAAGAAGGGGGACAGCGAACGCCGCAGTATTTT.

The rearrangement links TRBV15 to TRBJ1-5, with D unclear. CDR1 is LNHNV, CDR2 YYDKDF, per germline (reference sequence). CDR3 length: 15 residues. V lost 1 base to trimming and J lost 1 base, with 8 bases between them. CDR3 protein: CATSRGPGSNQPQHF. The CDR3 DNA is TGTGCCACCAGCAGAGGCCCAGGCAGCAATCAGCCCCAGCATTTT. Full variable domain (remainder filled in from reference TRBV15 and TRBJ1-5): DAMVIQNPRYQVTQFGKPVTLSCSQTLNHNVMYWYQQKSSQAPKLLFHYYDKDFNNEADTPDNFQSRRPNTSFCFLDIRSPGLGDTAMYLCATSRGPGSNQPQHFGDGTRLSIL.

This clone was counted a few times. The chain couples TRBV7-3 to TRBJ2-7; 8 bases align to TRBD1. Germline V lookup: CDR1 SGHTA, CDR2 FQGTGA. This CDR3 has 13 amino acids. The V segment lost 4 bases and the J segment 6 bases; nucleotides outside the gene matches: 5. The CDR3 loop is CASSSYTGGEQYF. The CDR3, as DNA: TGTGCCAGCAGCTCCTACACAGGGGGCGAGCAGTACTTC. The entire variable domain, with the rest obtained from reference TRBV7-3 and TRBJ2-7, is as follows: GAGVSQTPSNKVTEKGKYVELRCDPISGHTALYWYRQSLGQGPEFLIYFQGTGAADDSGLPNDRFFAVRPEGSVSTLKIQRTERGDSAVYLCASSSYTGGEQYFGPGTRLTVT.

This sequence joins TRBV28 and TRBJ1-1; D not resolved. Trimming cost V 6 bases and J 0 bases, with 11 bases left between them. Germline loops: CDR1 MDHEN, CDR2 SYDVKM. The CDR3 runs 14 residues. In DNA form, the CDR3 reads TGTGCCAGCAGCCTGCACAGCTTGAACACTGAAGCTTTCTTT. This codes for CASSLHSLNTEAFF.

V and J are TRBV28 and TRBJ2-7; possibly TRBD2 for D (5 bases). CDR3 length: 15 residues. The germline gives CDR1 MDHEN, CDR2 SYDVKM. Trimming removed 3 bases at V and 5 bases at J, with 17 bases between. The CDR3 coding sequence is TGTGCCAGCAGTTTGACGGGGAATTCTGTAGACGAGCAGTACTTC. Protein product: CASSLTGNSVDEQYF.

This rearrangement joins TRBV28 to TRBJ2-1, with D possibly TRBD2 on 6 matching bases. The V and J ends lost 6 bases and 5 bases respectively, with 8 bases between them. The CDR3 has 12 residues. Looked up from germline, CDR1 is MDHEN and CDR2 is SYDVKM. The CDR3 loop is CASREGNNEQFF. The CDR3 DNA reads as TGTGCCAGCAGGGAGGGGAACAATGAGCAGTTCTTC. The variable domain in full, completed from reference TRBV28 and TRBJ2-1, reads DVKVTQSSRYLVKRTGEKVFLECVQDMDHENMFWYRQDPGLGLRLIYFSYDVKMKEKGDIPEGYSVSREKKERFSLILESASTNQTSMYLCASREGNNEQFFGPGTRLTVL.

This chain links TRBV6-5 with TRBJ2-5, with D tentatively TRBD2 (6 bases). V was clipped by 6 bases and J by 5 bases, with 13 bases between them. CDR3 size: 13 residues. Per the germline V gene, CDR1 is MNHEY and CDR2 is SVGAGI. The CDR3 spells CASRGGVGETQYF. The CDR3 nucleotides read TGTGCCAGCAGAGGAGGGGTCGGGGAGACCCAGTACTTC.

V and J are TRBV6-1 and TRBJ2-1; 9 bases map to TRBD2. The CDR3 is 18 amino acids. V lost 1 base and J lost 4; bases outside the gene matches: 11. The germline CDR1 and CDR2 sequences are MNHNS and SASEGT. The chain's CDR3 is CASSEVWETSGPYNEQFF. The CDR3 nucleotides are TGTGCCAGCAGTGAAGTATGGGAAACTAGCGGGCCTTACAATGAGCAGTTCTTC.

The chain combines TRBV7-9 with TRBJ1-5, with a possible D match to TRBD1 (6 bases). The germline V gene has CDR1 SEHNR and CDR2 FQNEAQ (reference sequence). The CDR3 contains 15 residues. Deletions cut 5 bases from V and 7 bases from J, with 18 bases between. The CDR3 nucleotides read TGTGCCAGCAGCGGATCAACAGGGTCACGACAGCCCCAGCATTTT. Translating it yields CASSGSTGSRQPQHF.